A selection of T cell receptor beta chains follows, all from one sample in a study of blood T cell repertoires in COVID-19. TCRdb's copy holds only in-frame clones and misses some; the assay was immunoSEQ multiplex PCR. Of over 350,000 clones detected, about nine tenths appear once; the ten largest clones hold about 1.5%. Sequencing was done on a sample of peripheral blood. The origin of the receptors is a woman aged 25 to 45 with active or convalescent COVID-19. Each CDR3 is given with its conserved first and last residue. The D gene is left open where the match is weak.

D: NA
V: TRBV9
J: TRBJ2-2
DNA: TGTGCCAGCAGCGTATCAGGGACTTCGAACACCGGGGAGCTGTTTTTT
CDR3: CASSVSGTSNTGELFF

D: TRBD2
V: TRBV15
J: TRBJ2-7
DNA: TGTGCCACCGGTCTAGCGGGGGGCACCTACGAGCAGTACTTC
CDR3: CATGLAGGTYEQYF

D: NA
V: TRBV5-5
J: TRBJ1-3
DNA: TGTGCCAGCAGCTTTGGTAGAAACTCTGGAAACACCATATATTTT
CDR3: CASSFGRNSGNTIYF

D: TRBD2
V: TRBV10-3
J: TRBJ2-7
DNA: TGTGCCATCAGAGATTTAGACAGTTTTGGGACTAGCGAGCAGTACTTC
CDR3: CAIRDLDSFGTSEQYF

D: NA
V: TRBV19
J: TRBJ1-1
DNA: TGTGCCAGTAGTATTACCGGGTCCACTGAAGCTTTCTTT
CDR3: CASSITGSTEAFF

D: NA
V: TRBV5-1
J: TRBJ1-2
DNA: TGCGCCAGCAGCTTGGGGGACAAGGGTAGTTACTACACCTTC
CDR3: CASSLGDKGSYYTF

D: NA
V: TRBV6-5
J: TRBJ1-1
DNA: TGTGCCAGCTGGCGGACGGCGGGCACTGAAGCTTTCTTT
CDR3: CASWRTAGTEAFF

D: TRBD2
V: TRBV2
J: TRBJ2-1
DNA: TGTGCCAGCGGCCTGGGACTATCGTACGACAATGAGCAGTTCTTC
CDR3: CASGLGLSYDNEQFF

D: TRBD2
V: TRBV19
J: TRBJ2-2
DNA: TGTGCCAGTAGGGTCTCGGGACTAGCGGGAGCCGGGGAGCTGTTTTTT
CDR3: CASRVSGLAGAGELFF

D: TRBD1
V: TRBV10-1
J: TRBJ2-7
DNA: TGCGCCAGCAGAGGGACAGGGGGTCCCTACGAGCAGTACTTC
CDR3: CASRGTGGPYEQYF

D: TRBD1
V: TRBV28
J: TRBJ1-3
DNA: TGTGCCAGCAGTACCCGACAGGGGAGTGCTGGAAACACCATATATTTT
CDR3: CASSTRQGSAGNTIYF